The source of this TCR beta chain is a study of control samples from healthy donors and cancer patients. Sequenced by immunoSEQ multiplex PCR; TCRdb stores in-frame clones only, minus some. The sample has about 94,000 clones; approximately 90% are singletons. The specimen was blood. This receptor was identified in a woman younger than 35 in good health.

In DNA form, the CDR3 reads TGTGCCAGCAGCCCCCAAGTAAGGGAGAACACTGAAGCTTTCTTT. This codes for CASSPQVRENTEAFF. The rearrangement uses TRBV9 and TRBJ1-1; D remains ambiguous. Per germline, CDR1 SGDLS and CDR2 YYNGEE. The CDR3 covers 15 residues. V lost 4 bases and J 1 base, leaving 14 bases between the germline ends.